These 9 T cell receptor beta chains were all obtained from the same sample, sequenced in a study of CD8 T cells in ankylosing spondylitis. General observations from the study: What seemed typical of ankylosing spondylitis blood was a TCR beta motif built from roughly eight highly homologous variants.

In TCRdb, the 5' RACE reads were re-called with MiXCR into one record per CDR3 protein. The top ten clones hold under 20% of a sample with around 770,000 distinct CDR3 sequences, 15% to 20% of them seen once. Which antigens these TCRs recognize remains unknown. Sequencing used blood, either unsorted or a sorted T cell fraction (not recorded which). The receptor set was obtained from a male donor with ankylosing spondylitis.

V usage is TRBV15 and J usage is TRBJ2-1; D assignment may be TRBD1 or TRBD2 (6 bases each). The V end lost 5 bases, the J end lost 7 bases, and 21 bases lay between the germline ends. The CDR3 has 16 residues. The germline gives CDR1 LNHNV, CDR2 YYDKDF (reference sequence). CDR3 in amino acids: CATSPRGDSQGNEQFF. Here the CDR3 DNA reads TGTGCCACCAGCCCACGTGGGGACTCCCAGGGGAATGAGCAGTTCTTC.

The chain couples TRBV7-8 to TRBJ1-2, with D unclear. From germline, CDR1 is SGHVS and CDR2 FQNEAQ. V was clipped by 1 base and J by 4 bases, with 13 bases between them. The CDR3 has 15 residues. The CDR3 DNA sequence: TGTGCCAGCAGCTTAGTTGGCAGGCCGCTCTATGGCTACACCTTC. It codes for CASSLVGRPLYGYTF.

V usage is TRBV12-3 or TRBV12-4 and J usage is TRBJ2-5; TRBD1 matches at 9 bases. The junction had 4 bases not matched to a gene; V was cut back by 6 bases and J by 5 bases. There are 13 residues in the CDR3. In DNA, the CDR3 is TGTGCCAGCAGATGGGACAGGGTGGAGACCCAGTACTTC. Residues: CASRWDRVETQYF.

V is TRBV28 and J is TRBJ2-3; D is perhaps TRBD1 or TRBD2 (6 bases each). The CDR3 runs to 13 residues. In germline, CDR1 is MDHEN, CDR2 SYDVKM. V lost 5 bases to trimming and J lost 2 bases, with 8 bases between them. The CDR3 loop is CASSAGHTDTQYF. For the CDR3, the DNA is TGTGCCAGCAGTGCGGGACACACAGATACGCAGTATTTT.

Many counts were recorded for this clonotype. V usage is TRBV11-2 and J usage is TRBJ2-3; 14 positions agree with TRBD2. V lost 5 bases, J lost 5 bases, and 15 bases stayed unmatched. Germline V CDR1 and CDR2: SGHAT, FQNNGV. This CDR3 region has 19 residues. CDR3 region: CASSPGTSGRSLRGDTQYF. The CDR3 region has the DNA TGTGCCAGCAGCCCTGGGACTAGCGGGAGATCCTTACGTGGAGATACGCAGTATTTT.

The sample holds a few counts of this clonotype. The chain links TRBV7-9 to TRBJ2-7, with D perhaps being TRBD1 or TRBD2 (5 bases each). Germline values: CDR1 SEHNR, CDR2 FQNEAQ (reference sequence). The CDR3 runs 12 residues. V lost 5 bases, J lost 6 bases, and 11 bases lay in between. Written as DNA, the CDR3 is TGTGCCAGCAGCACTACTAGGGGCGAGCAGTACTTC. It yields the protein CASSTTRGEQYF. The full variable domain, with the rest looked up from reference TRBV7-9 and TRBJ2-7, is DTGVSQNPRHKITKRGQNVTFRCDPISEHNRLYWYRQTLGQGPEFLTYFQNEAQLEKSRLLSDRFSAERPKGSFSTLEIQRTEQGDSAMYLCASSTTRGEQYFGPGTRLTVT.

The chain is built from TRBV7-1 and TRBJ1-6; 8 nucleotides agree with TRBD1. TRBV7-1 is an ORF, and what it does is uncertain. CDR3 length: 23 amino acids. V dropped 2 bases and J dropped 0; count of bases not matched to a gene: 21. The DNA for the CDR3 is TGTGCCAGCAGCTCAACCCACCGGGACAGGTTTGAGGGGGGAAGCTCCTATAATTCACCCCTCCACTTT. Translating gives CASSSTHRDRFEGGSSYNSPLHF.

The genes are TRBV12-3 or TRBV12-4 and TRBJ2-3; 7 bases agree with TRBD1. The CDR3 spans 14 residues. V was clipped by 6 bases and J by 1 base; unmatched bases: 4. In nucleotides, the CDR3 is TGTGCCAGCAGCAAGAGGGGGCGCACAGATACGCAGTATTTT. It codes for CASSKRGRTDTQYF.

The V call is TRBV7-2, the J call TRBJ2-2; maybe TRBD2 (5 bases). From germline, CDR1 is SGHTA and CDR2 FQGNSA. This CDR3 is 14 amino acids long. Trimming pared 3 bases from V and 11 bases from J, leaving 16 bases between. CDR3 in amino acids: CASSFSSDASELFF. CDR3 nucleotide sequence: TGTGCCAGCAGCTTCAGTAGCGACGCCTCAGAGCTGTTTTTT.